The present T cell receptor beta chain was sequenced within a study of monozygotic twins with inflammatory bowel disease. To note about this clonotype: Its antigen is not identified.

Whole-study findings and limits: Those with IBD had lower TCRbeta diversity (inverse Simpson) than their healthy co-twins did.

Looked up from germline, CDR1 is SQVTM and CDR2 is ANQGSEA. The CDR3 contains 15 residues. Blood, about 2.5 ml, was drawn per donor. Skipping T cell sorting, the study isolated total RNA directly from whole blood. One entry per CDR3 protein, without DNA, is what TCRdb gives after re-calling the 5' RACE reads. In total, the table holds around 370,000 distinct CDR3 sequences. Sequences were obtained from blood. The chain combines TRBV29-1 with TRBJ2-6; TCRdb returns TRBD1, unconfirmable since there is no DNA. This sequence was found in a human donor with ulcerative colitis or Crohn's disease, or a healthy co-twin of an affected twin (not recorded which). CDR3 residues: CSVESGYSGANVLTF.